A single sample is the source of the 30 T cell receptor beta chains below, sequenced in a study of regulatory T cells in long-lasting Graves disease. Construction of the TCR beta libraries employed iRepertoire HTBI primers in conjunction with Arm-PCR of CDR3 regions. A single record per CDR3 protein comes from TCRdb applying MiXCR to the multiplex PCR reads. This sample carries 410,000 or so distinct CDR3 sequences, more than 13% of them seen once, and the ten largest clones take 16%. The time point is: newly diagnosed GD, antithyroid drugs for less than 3 months. PBMC-derived RNA was used for the TCR library. These data also formed part of another study, on T cells in Graves' hyperthyroidism and ophthalmopathy.

The sequencing here drew on peripheral blood mononuclear cells (PBMCs), taken at new diagnosis, from a patient treated with antithyroid drugs. Source of these receptors: a woman in her 30s with Graves disease.

In this sample, this clonotype turned up many times. This chain joins TRBV6-2 or TRBV6-3 and TRBJ2-5, with D possibly being TRBD1 or TRBD2 (5 bases each). This CDR3 has 16 residues. The germline V gene has CDR1 MNHEY and CDR2 SVGEGT. V was trimmed by 2 bases and J by 0 bases, leaving 13 bases between them. DNA for the CDR3: TGTGCCAGCAGTTACGTCTCGGGGACCAACCAAGAGACCCAGTACTTC. It specifies CASSYVSGTNQETQYF.

This clonotype was detected ten times or more. The CDR3 region has the DNA TGCAGTGCTAGAAGGAGGGGGACGGGAGACCTAGAGACCCAGTACTTC. Its protein is CSARRRGTGDLETQYF. This chain joins TRBV20-1 and TRBJ2-5; either TRBD1 or TRBD2 may fit D (6 bases each). V was cut by 2 bases and J by 4 bases, with 20 bases left in between. CDR1 is DFQATT, CDR2 SNEGSKA, per germline (reference sequence). This CDR3 comprises 16 residues.

Ten or more counts support this clonotype. The rearrangement links TRBV12-3 or TRBV12-4 to TRBJ1-5; D gene uncertain. Trimming shortened V by 5 bases and J by 1 base, and 6 bases separated the two germline ends. This CDR3 region has 13 residues. The CDR3 sequence is CASSPWSNQPQHF. The CDR3 bases are TGTGCCAGCAGTCCATGGAGCAATCAGCCCCAGCATTTT.

This clonotype was detected many times. J is TRBJ2-2 and V is TRBV6-5, with 9 nucleotides matching TRBD1. V lost 6 bases and J lost 4; bases outside the gene matches: 9. Per germline, CDR1 MNHEY and CDR2 SVGAGI. The CDR3 has 16 residues. CDR3 nucleotide sequence: TGTGCCAGCAGATACCGGGACAGGGCGGGCACCGGGGAGCTGTTTTTT. Encoded protein: CASRYRDRAGTGELFF.

This clonotype showed up many times. The chain combines TRBV28 with TRBJ1-5; D is undetermined. Germline V gives CDR1 MDHEN, CDR2 SYDVKM. V was shortened by 8 bases and J by 1 base, with 9 bases between the two germline ends. The CDR3 sequence is 13 residues long. This chain's CDR3 is CASQRVSNQPQHF. The CDR3 DNA sequence: TGTGCCAGCCAGCGGGTGAGCAATCAGCCCCAGCATTTT.

This clonotype was counted between two and nine times. This chain joins TRBV12-5 and TRBJ1-1; D ambiguous. V shed 0 bases and J shed 11 bases, with 13 bases lying between them. CDR1 and CDR2 from the germline V gene are LGHNT and FRNRAP. The CDR3 loop spans 13 amino acids. The CDR3 nucleotides read TGTGCTAGTGGTTTGGTACACCCCCGGGAGGCTTTCTTT. Protein: CASGLVHPREAFF.

This clonotype showed up just a few times. The rearrangement uses TRBV19 and TRBJ2-7, with D maybe TRBD1 (6 bases). V lost 5 bases, J lost 0 bases, and 20 bases lay in between. There are 17 residues in the CDR3. In germline, CDR1 is LNHDA, CDR2 SQIVND (reference sequence). CDR3 nucleotides: TGTGCCAGTAGTTCCTTCAGAGGGGGTGGGCGCTCCTACGAGCAGTACTTC. Its translation is CASSSFRGGGRSYEQYF.

This clonotype was recorded many times. J is TRBJ2-3 and V is TRBV20-1; D tentatively fits TRBD1 or TRBD2 (6 bases each). V was shortened by 3 bases and J by 5 bases, with 12 bases between the two germline ends. This CDR3 has 13 amino acids. The germline CDR1 and CDR2 sequences are DFQATT and SNEGSKA (reference sequence). CDR3 residues: CSAREGGRDTQYF. Here the CDR3 DNA reads TGCAGTGCTAGGGAGGGGGGCAGAGATACGCAGTATTTT.

The chain carries TRBV10-2 and TRBJ1-1; D is unclear. The V gene lost 7 bases and the J gene lost 11 bases, with 11 bases spanning the gap. The germline CDR1 and CDR2 sequences are WSHSY and SAAADI. CDR3 length: 10 residues. CDR3 in DNA: TGCGCCAGCATTGGCGCGAAGGCTTTCTTT. The encoded protein is CASIGAKAFF.

This clonotype came up many times. The chain is built from TRBV27 and TRBJ1-2; D ambiguous. Deletions cut 4 bases from V and 2 bases from J, with 14 bases between. Germline assignment: CDR1 MNHEY and CDR2 SMNVEV (reference sequence). The length of the CDR3 is 15 residues. CDR3 protein: CASSSSSTANYGYTF. In DNA, the CDR3 is TGTGCCAGCAGTTCTTCCTCGACTGCAAACTATGGCTACACCTTC.

There are a few counts of this clonotype. This chain joins TRBV7-9 and TRBJ1-1; tentative D call: TRBD1 (5 bases). V dropped 3 bases and J dropped 8 bases, with 10 bases sitting between them. Per germline, CDR1 SEHNR and CDR2 FQNEAQ (reference sequence). CDR3 length: 12 residues. CDR3 sequence (DNA): TGTGCCAGCAGCTTTTCGGGGCAGGAAGCTTTCTTT. Its translation: CASSFSGQEAFF. Drawing the rest from reference TRBV7-9 and TRBJ1-1, the complete variable domain is DTGVSQNPRHKITKRGQNVTFRCDPISEHNRLYWYRQTLGQGPEFLTYFQNEAQLEKSRLLSDRFSAERPKGSFSTLEIQRTEQGDSAMYLCASSFSGQEAFFGQGTRLTVV.

The chain uses TRBV6-1 and TRBJ1-5; weak D call: TRBD1 (6 bases). The germline V gene encodes CDR1 MNHNS and CDR2 SASEGT. Trimming left V 10 bases short and J 0 bases short, with 16 bases between. CDR3 length: 15 residues. The CDR3 region is CATRRTVNSNQPQHF. CDR3 in DNA: TGTGCCACAAGGAGGACAGTTAATAGCAATCAGCCCCAGCATTTT.

The CDR3: CASSYMGGEQYF. The CDR3, as DNA: TGTGCCAGCAGTTACATGGGAGGCGAGCAGTACTTC. The chain joins TRBV6-2 or TRBV6-3 to TRBJ2-7; the D gene is possibly TRBD2 (6 bases). Germline V gene lookup returns CDR1 MNHEY and CDR2 SVGEGT. Trimming took 2 bases from V and 6 from J, leaving 8 bases between them. The CDR3 sequence is 12 residues long.

This clonotype showed up just a few times. The CDR3 nucleotides are TGCAGTGCTAGAGATTTGAGAGAGCCGACTAATGAAAAACTGTTTTTT. Translated: CSARDLREPTNEKLFF. The chain links TRBV20-1 to TRBJ1-4; unclear D gene. Per germline, CDR1 DFQATT and CDR2 SNEGSKA (reference sequence). V lost 0 bases and J 2 bases, leaving 13 bases between the germline ends. The CDR3 is 16 residues long.

The chain combines TRBV9 with TRBJ2-5; D gene ambiguous. Trimming took 1 base from V and 2 from J, leaving 12 bases between them. CDR1 is SGDLS, CDR2 YYNGEE, per germline. The CDR3 length is 15 residues. CDR3 nucleotides: TGTGCCAGCAGCGTATGGGCGAACGCTCAAGAGACCCAGTACTTC. Translating it yields CASSVWANAQETQYF.

In this sample, this clonotype turned up many times. This rearrangement joins TRBV27 to TRBJ2-5; D remains ambiguous. Trimming cost V 7 bases and J 3 bases, with 12 bases left between them. The CDR3 extends over 13 amino acids. Germline V CDR1 and CDR2: MNHEY, SMNVEV (reference sequence). Here the CDR3 reads CASTDSDEETQYF. CDR3 bases: TGTGCCAGCACCGACTCTGACGAAGAGACCCAGTACTTC.

This clonotype was counted many times. This chain uses TRBV5-1 with TRBJ2-7; 10 nucleotides align to TRBD1. With V trimmed by 5 bases and J by 5 bases, 7 bases remained unmatched. Looked up from germline, CDR1 is SGHRS and CDR2 is YFSETQ. The CDR3 length is 14 residues. CDR3 sequence reads: CASRTGQGSNEQYF. CDR3 in DNA: TGCGCCAGCAGGACGGGACAGGGGTCAAACGAGCAGTACTTC.

This clonotype was detected only a few times. The V gene is TRBV7-9, the J gene TRBJ1-1; 8 bases map to TRBD1. This CDR3 is built from 13 residues. V gave up 4 bases and J gave up 5 bases; unmatched junction bases: 3. The V gene's germline CDR1 is SEHNR and CDR2 FQNEAQ (reference sequence). This CDR3 is CASSSDRVTEAFF. Written as DNA, the CDR3 is TGTGCCAGCAGCTCGGACAGGGTGACTGAAGCTTTCTTT.

V gene TRBV5-1 combines with J gene TRBJ1-6; 8 bases are shared with TRBD1. Germline CDR1 and CDR2: SGHRS and YFSETQ. V trimming: 0 bases; J trimming: 7 bases; junction bases outside the gene matches: 6. The CDR3 is made up of 16 amino acids. The CDR3, as DNA: TGCGCCAGCAGCTTGGGAACACAGGGGGGGAATTCACCCCTCCACTTT. This encodes CASSLGTQGGNSPLHF.

A single count supports this clonotype. The chain recombines TRBV18 with TRBJ1-4; 10 bases are shared with TRBD1. Losses at the gene ends were 3 bases for V and 5 bases for J; bases not matched to a gene: 12. The germline V gene has CDR1 KGHSH and CDR2 LQKENI. CDR3 length: 18 residues. Here the CDR3 reads CASSPGGQGVLGNEKLFF. CDR3 bases: TGTGCCAGCTCACCGGGAGGACAGGGGGTTTTGGGGAATGAAAAACTGTTTTTT.

The rearrangement joins TRBV6-1 to TRBJ1-6; D remains ambiguous. V lost 6 bases, J lost 4 bases, and 4 bases lay in between. The CDR3 covers 12 residues. CDR1 and CDR2 from the germline V gene are MNHNS and SASEGT. CDR3 bases: TGTGCCAGCAGGGATTATAATTCACCCCTCCACTTT. Amino acid sequence: CASRDYNSPLHF.

At least ten counts were recorded for this clonotype. The V and J genes are TRBV3-1 and TRBJ2-5; 10 bases line up with TRBD1. Germline V CDR1 and CDR2: LGHDT, YNNKEL (reference sequence). After removal of 5 bases from V and 4 bases from J, the junction contained 10 bases not matched to a gene. CDR3 length: 16 amino acids. As DNA, the CDR3 is TGTGCCAGCAGCAAACGACAGGGGGCAATTTCAGAGACCCAGTACTTC. The encoded protein is CASSKRQGAISETQYF.

DNA of the CDR3: TGCGCCAGCAGCTTGGGTTACGGCGTGCGTGAGCAGTTCTTC. Translating it yields CASSLGYGVREQFF. The chain employs TRBV5-1 and TRBJ2-1; D call uncertain. V was pared by 0 bases and J by 9 bases, with 13 bases between. The CDR3 covers 14 residues. Germline assignment: CDR1 SGHRS and CDR2 YFSETQ.

The genes are TRBV25-1 and TRBJ1-2; tentative D call: TRBD1 (6 bases). The germline V gene has CDR1 MGHDK and CDR2 SYGVNS. V was shortened by 4 bases and J by 1 base, with 10 bases between the two germline ends. The CDR3 runs to 14 residues. The CDR3 spells CASSVGGHNYGYTF. For the CDR3, the DNA is TGTGCCAGCAGTGTTGGGGGGCATAACTATGGCTACACCTTC.

This clonotype was seen repeatedly, ten times or more. The chain joins TRBV6-2 or TRBV6-3 to TRBJ2-7; D is possibly TRBD1 (6 bases). Trimming left V 6 bases short and J 0 bases short, with 12 bases between. Germline-derived CDR1 and CDR2 are MNHEY and SVGEGT. The CDR3 totals 14 residues. CDR3 region: CASRATGSSYEQYF. CDR3 nucleotides: TGTGCCAGCAGAGCGACAGGCAGCTCCTACGAGCAGTACTTC.

This clonotype came up many times. The V and J genes are TRBV24-1 and TRBJ1-5; D not certain. There are 12 residues in the CDR3. Trimming cost V 0 bases and J 7 bases, with 3 bases left between them. Germline CDR1 reads KGHDR; CDR2 reads SFDVKD. This chain's CDR3 is CATSDLGQPQHF. DNA of the CDR3: TGTGCCACCAGTGATTTGGGCCAGCCCCAGCATTTT.

This clonotype has more than one count but fewer than ten. A single base separates this from a much larger clone, so it may be a read error. This chain links TRBV12-3 or TRBV12-4 with TRBJ2-7; TRBD2 agrees at 11 bases. The CDR3 sequence is 13 residues long. The ends lost 6 bases at V and 6 bases at J; junction bases unmatched: 4. The CDR3 sequence: CASRSLAGGEQYF. The CDR3 DNA follows: TGTGCCAGCAGAAGTCTAGCGGGAGGCGAGCAGTACTTC.

This clonotype was seen many times. The chain combines TRBV6-5 with TRBJ2-7; no firm D call. The germline gives CDR1 MNHEY, CDR2 SVGAGI. Trimming took 2 bases from V and 2 from J, leaving 13 bases between them. The CDR3 spans 15 residues. The chain's CDR3 is CASSYVAFGAYEQYF. In nucleotides, the CDR3 is TGTGCCAGCAGTTACGTGGCCTTCGGCGCCTACGAGCAGTACTTC.

This clonotype was observed many times. The rearrangement joins TRBV6-2 or TRBV6-3 to TRBJ2-1; TRBD2 matches at 7 bases. The V segment lost 5 bases and the J segment 3 bases; nucleotides outside the gene matches: 7. The CDR3 contains 15 residues. Germline V gives CDR1 MNHEY, CDR2 SVGEGT. This CDR3 is CASSTRGVFYNEQFF. The CDR3, as DNA: TGTGCCAGCAGTACCCGGGGGGTATTCTACAATGAGCAGTTCTTC.

This clonotype was observed at least ten times. J is TRBJ1-4 and V is TRBV7-9; D is uncertain. CDR1 is SEHNR and CDR2 is FQNEAQ in the germline V gene (reference sequence). V was shortened by 5 bases and J by 4 bases, with 8 bases between the two germline ends. This CDR3 spans 13 amino acids. CDR3: CASSPRDNEKLFF. DNA for the CDR3: TGTGCCAGCAGCCCCCGGGATAATGAAAAACTGTTTTTT.